The source of this T cell receptor (beta chain) is a study of cytomegalovirus exposure and HLA in healthy donors. Study-level points and caveats: The authors assumed roughly uniform sequencing depth across donors for presence/absence analyses. When a later analysis compared HLA-associated TCR beta chains with equally common others, the HLA-associated chains turned out to be more clonally expanded and to have lower generation probabilities.

The V and J ends lost 0 bases and 2 bases respectively, with 9 bases between them. Germline-derived CDR1 and CDR2 are ENHRY and SYGVKD. The CDR3 length is 15 residues. To note about this clone: Its target is unknown.

The PCR used 60 Vbeta and 13 Jbeta primers. Clones were read by immunoSEQ multiplex PCR, and TCRdb kept only the in-frame ones, dropping some. Among around 150,000 clones listed, about 76% were seen once. The specimen sequenced was PBMCs. The chain joins TRBV10-3 to TRBJ2-3; D is possibly TRBD1 (6 bases). This receptor was taken from a female donor in good health and CMV-seronegative. Written as DNA, the CDR3 is TGTGCCATCAGTGAGTCACAGGGATACACAGATACGCAGTATTTT. Amino acid sequence: CAISESQGYTDTQYF.